Detailed here is one T cell receptor (beta chain). This clonotype has more than one count but fewer than ten. Its antigen is unknown. Nothing much larger sits one base from this clone, and base qualities are not available. Measured from the cysteine to the phenylalanine, the CDR3 is 14 residues long. The sequence is cut down to CDR3 DNA, 42 bases in frame from base 1. The germline V gene supplies CDR1 SGDLS and CDR2 YYNGEE. V lost 0 bases and J lost 2 bases; the stretch between them is 8 bases long. This sample was included in a study (dated by TCRdb to the mid-2010s). To prepare the library, RT-PCR was applied. Sequencing relied on an Illumina MiSeq. The public reads were reprocessed in TCRdb via fastp at Q25 and MiXCR, keeping in-frame beta chains. Each entry is one CDR3 protein sequence, shown with its most common DNA and genes. The sample data list hundreds of thousands of distinct CDR3 sequences, and 14% of these were observed just once. Roughly 3.9% of the sample belongs to the ten largest clones.

The source material was memory CD4+ T cells from blood. The clonotype was recovered from a female donor in good health, serving as a healthy control. The V and J genes are TRBV9 and TRBJ1-1; no D gene call is confident. For the CDR3, the sequence is CASSVVEVNTEAFF. The nucleotide sequence reads as follows: TGTGCCAGCAGCGTAGTGGAGGTTAACACTGAAGCTTTCTTT.